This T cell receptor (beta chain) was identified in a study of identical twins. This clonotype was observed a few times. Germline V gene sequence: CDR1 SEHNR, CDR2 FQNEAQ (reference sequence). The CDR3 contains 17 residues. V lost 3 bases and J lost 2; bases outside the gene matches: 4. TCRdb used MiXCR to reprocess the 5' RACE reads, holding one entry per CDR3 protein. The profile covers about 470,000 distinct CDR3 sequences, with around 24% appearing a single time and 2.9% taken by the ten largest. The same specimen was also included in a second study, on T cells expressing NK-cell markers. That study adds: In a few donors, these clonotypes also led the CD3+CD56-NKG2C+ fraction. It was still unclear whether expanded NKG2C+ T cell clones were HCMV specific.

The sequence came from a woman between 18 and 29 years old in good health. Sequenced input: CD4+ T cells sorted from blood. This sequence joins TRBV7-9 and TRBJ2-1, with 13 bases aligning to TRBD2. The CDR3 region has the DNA TGTGCCAGCAGCTTGATCGGACTAGCGGGGGCCTACAATGAGCAGTTCTTC. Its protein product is CASSLIGLAGAYNEQFF.